The sequence of this T cell receptor beta chain was determined in a study of blood T cell repertoires in COVID-19. This clone was seen just once. Method: immunoSEQ multiplex PCR; TCRdb's copy keeps in-frame clones and lacks some. The sample has about 200,000 clones; about nine tenths are singletons. Looked up from germline, CDR1 is MGHDK and CDR2 is SYGVNS. Losses at the gene ends were 3 bases for V and 7 bases for J; bases not matched to a gene: 5. CDR3 size: 15 residues. Source material: peripheral blood. The receptor was isolated from a man older than 75 with acute or convalescent COVID-19. The rearrangement joins TRBV25-1 to TRBJ2-1; TRBD2 matches at 11 bases. The CDR3 nucleotides are TGTGCCAGCAGTGAGTTAGCGGGAGGGCCGAATGAGCAGTTCTTC. It codes for CASSELAGGPNEQFF.